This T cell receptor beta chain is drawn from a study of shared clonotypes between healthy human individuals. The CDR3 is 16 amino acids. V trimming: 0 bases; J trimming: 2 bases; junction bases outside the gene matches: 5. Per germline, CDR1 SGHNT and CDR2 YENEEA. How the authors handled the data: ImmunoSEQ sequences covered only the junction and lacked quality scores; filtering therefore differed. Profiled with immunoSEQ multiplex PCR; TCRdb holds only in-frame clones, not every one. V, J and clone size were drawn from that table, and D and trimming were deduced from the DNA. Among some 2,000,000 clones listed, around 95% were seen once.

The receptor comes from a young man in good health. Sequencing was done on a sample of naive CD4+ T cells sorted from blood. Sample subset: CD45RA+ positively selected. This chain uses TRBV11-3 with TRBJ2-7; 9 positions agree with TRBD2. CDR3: CASSLELAGAPYEQYF. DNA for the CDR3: TGTGCCAGCAGCTTAGAACTAGCGGGCGCCCCCTACGAGCAGTACTTC.